One sample yielded the 5 T cell receptor beta chains listed below, sequenced in a study of STAT5B mutations in CD4+ large granular lymphocyte leukemia (dated by TCRdb to between 2021 and 2024). Library creation used the immunoSEQ multiplex PCR assay. The immuneACCESS repertoire file appears here via TCRdb, limited to in-frame rearrangements. These files lack a portion of the clones; in checked studies, under half of the deficit traces to unresolved V genes, and the cause of the others is not known. The sample records about 32,000 clones, 78% of which are singletons. The top ten hold 2% to 3% of the sample. Material: CD4+ T cells from blood buffy coats. The receptors were gathered from a human donor in good health.

This clone was counted between two and nine times. This rearrangement joins TRBV7-2 to TRBJ1-1; 8 bases match TRBD1. J lost 3 bases, V lost 6 bases, and 9 bases had no gene match. Looked up from germline, CDR1 is SGHTA and CDR2 is FQGNSA. The CDR3 is made up of 15 amino acids. The CDR3 region has the DNA TGTGCCAGCAGACCTCCACAGGGGGTCGACACTGAAGCTTTCTTT. It codes for CASRPPQGVDTEAFF.

The rearrangement joins TRBV11-3 to TRBJ2-2; TRBD2 is a possible D gene (6 bases). CDR1 is SGHNT and CDR2 is YENEEA in the germline V gene. This CDR3 is 15 amino acids long. Between the trimmed V and J ends, which lost 5 bases and 4 bases, there was a span of 14 bases. The chain's CDR3 is CASSATAGGTGELFF. CDR3 nucleotides: TGTGCCAGCAGCGCTACAGCCGGGGGCACCGGGGAGCTGTTTTTT. Full variable domain (outside the CDR3, taken from reference TRBV11-3 and TRBJ2-2): EAGVVQSPRYKIIEKKQPVAFWCNPISGHNTLYWYLQNLGQGPELLIRYENEEAVDDSQLPKDRFSAERLKGVDSTLKIQPAELGDSAVYLCASSATAGGTGELFFGEGSRLTVL.

The rearrangement links TRBV5-1 to TRBJ2-2; 13 bases align to TRBD2. Trimming took 7 bases from V and 7 from J; bases not matched to a gene: 4. This CDR3 has 14 amino acids. Per the germline V gene, CDR1 is SGHRS and CDR2 is YFSETQ. CDR3 residues: CASGLAGALGELFF. The CDR3 DNA is TGCGCCAGCGGACTAGCGGGGGCACTCGGGGAGCTGTTTTTT.

The chain employs TRBV7-9 and TRBJ2-2; D perhaps matches TRBD1 (6 bases). Germline V gene data show CDR1 as SEHNR and CDR2 as FQNEAQ (reference sequence). V was pared by 5 bases and J by 4 bases, with 14 bases between. The CDR3 spans 15 residues. CDR3 region: CASSPRTEFTGELFF. As DNA, the CDR3 is TGTGCCAGCAGCCCTAGGACAGAGTTCACCGGGGAGCTGTTTTTT.

V gene TRBV4-2 combines with J gene TRBJ2-1, with 7 bases matching TRBD2. The trim removed 3 bases at V and 2 bases at J, leaving 7 bases unmatched. The CDR3 spans 16 residues. The germline CDR1 and CDR2 sequences are LGHNA and YNFKEQ. The DNA of the CDR3 is TGTGCCAGCAGCCAGGATTTAGCGGGTACCTACAATGAGCAGTTCTTC. Protein sequence: CASSQDLAGTYNEQFF.